The following is a T cell receptor (beta chain) sequence with its context. No cognate antigen has been identified for it. At one end the junction does not follow the germline gene, possibly because of a read error. The library was generated by the immunoSEQ multiplex PCR assay. RNA was extracted from all samples and reverse transcribed into cDNA, which served as template for TCR sequencing. First-strand cDNA was synthesized using SuperScript III with a 2:1 mix of oligo-dT and random hexamers. Amplification bias was assessed with a synthetic immune receptor repertoire, and residual bias was removed computationally. On the authors' methods: Raw reads were preprocessed to remove errors, and CDR3 was defined according to IMGT conventions as the region from the conserved cysteine to phenylalanine. Clonality was computed by normalizing Shannon entropy by log2 of the number of productive unique TCRs and subtracting the result from 1. Whether scalp clones were CD4 or CD8 was inferred by matching scalp TCRbeta sequences against CD4 and CD8 repertoires sorted from blood. TCRdb stores this immuneACCESS table with in-frame sequences only. Part of the clones is absent; in the studies checked, under half of the shortfall reflects unresolved V genes, and no reason is known for the rest. V and J calls and clone size are given by that table; D and trimming were obtained from the DNA. The sample data list 190,000 or so clones, and about 60% of these were observed just once. Clones ranked in the top ten supply around 12% of the sample.

From the cysteine up to the phenylalanine, the CDR3 has a length of 17 residues. Only the CDR3 region is kept as DNA, spanning 51 bases read in frame from base 1. As encoded in the germline V gene, CDR1 is LGHNT while CDR2 is FRNRAP. The source of the sample is a study of CD8+ T cells in alopecia areata (dated by TCRdb to the late 2010s). Study-wide context: Treated patients were enrolled in an open-label pilot trial of oral tofacitinib at 5 to 10 mg twice daily for moderate-to-severe alopecia areata. In treated patients, disease severity was measured using the SALT score, which gives the percentage of scalp surface area affected. The study used high-throughput TCRbeta sequencing to examine T cell clonal expansion in alopecia areata, in both the C3H/HeJ mouse model and human patients. Patients stayed on tofacitinib for 6 to 18 months and then had 6 months of follow-up off drug so that delayed response and recurrence could be assessed. RNA was extracted with the PAXgene miRNA kit for fixed scalp, the miRNeasy kit for PBMCs, and the RNeasy kit for mouse skin. Tofacitinib-treated patients had biopsies at baseline and at 4 and 24 weeks of treatment, with a later scalp biopsy in several patients. Scalp tissue and sorted CD4+ and CD8+ peripheral blood T cells from patchy and totalis/universalis alopecia areata patients and from healthy controls were covered by human TCRbeta sequencing. Clonality in the scalp was compared among normal scalp (n=4), patchy alopecia areata scalp (n=8), and alopecia totalis/universalis scalp (n=8). Amplification of TCRbeta CDR3 regions was done by immunoSEQ multiplex PCR using 35 Vbeta forward primers and 13 Jbeta reverse primers.

What the work shows at the level of the full study, not this receptor alone: Unlike mouse skin, where gammadelta T cells dominate, normal human skin contains resident alphabeta T cells that get sequenced too, which complicates analysis of the scalp TCR repertoire. During tofacitinib treatment, many expanded lesional clones stuck around in both scalp and blood, and this persistence may partly explain why relapse happens after treatment is stopped. Higher clonality and more expanded CD8+ clones were observed in lesional scalp than in normal scalp, particularly in alopecia totalis/universalis, a finding suggestive of antigenic drive. Because the treated cohort was small and had only one nonresponder, larger studies are needed to examine links between baseline CD8+ expansion and response. Tofacitinib significantly lowered scalp clonality and the number of expanded CD8+ clones among the top 100 scalp clones. Shared TCR sequences between patients were less evident than in mice, which may be partly attributable to HLA diversity in the patient population.

What this sample's time point label stands for: around 26 weeks on oral tofacitinib. According to the study, the label for this sample's treatment or condition signals: oral pan-JAK inhibitor, 5-10 mg twice daily. Lesional scalp punch biopsies and peripheral blood were obtained from alopecia areata patients. PBMCs were isolated by density centrifugation and stained for CD3, CD4 and CD8, after which CD4+ and CD8+ T cells were sorted on a FACSAria. The sample in question was CD8+ T cells sorted from blood, obtained at week 24, from a patient treated with tofacitinib. The receptor was isolated from a human donor with alopecia areata. This chain joins TRBV12-5 to TRBJ1-2, with TRBD1 tentatively as D gene (6 bases match). The nucleotide sequence is TGTGCTAGTGATTTGAACAGGGAGCCCTCTAGGGACTATGGCTACACCTTC. Its product reads: CASDLNREPSRDYGYTF.